This TCR beta chain derives from a study of CD8 T cells in ankylosing spondylitis. The CDR3 has 12 amino acids. Trimming took off 6 bases at V and 5 bases at J, with 11 bases between the two ends. Study conclusions and caveats: Significantly higher representation of disease-linked clones was reported for matched ankylosing spondylitis synovial fluid. One TCR beta motif, made up of 7 or 8 highly homologous variants, appeared characteristic of ankylosing spondylitis blood.

By quantitative 5'-RACE with molecular barcodes, the TCR beta libraries were made. TCRdb passed the 5' RACE reads through MiXCR, listing each CDR3 protein once. The data show around 770,000 distinct CDR3 sequences, around 20% seen once. This clonotype was seen many times. The target antigen is unknown. The chain has TRBV12-3 or TRBV12-4 and TRBJ2-7; no clear D. The source material was blood, either unsorted or a sorted T cell fraction (not recorded which). The receptor was derived from a male donor with ankylosing spondylitis. This CDR3 is CASSPTGNEQYF. In DNA form, the CDR3 reads TGTGCCAGCAGCCCCACGGGTAACGAGCAGTACTTC.